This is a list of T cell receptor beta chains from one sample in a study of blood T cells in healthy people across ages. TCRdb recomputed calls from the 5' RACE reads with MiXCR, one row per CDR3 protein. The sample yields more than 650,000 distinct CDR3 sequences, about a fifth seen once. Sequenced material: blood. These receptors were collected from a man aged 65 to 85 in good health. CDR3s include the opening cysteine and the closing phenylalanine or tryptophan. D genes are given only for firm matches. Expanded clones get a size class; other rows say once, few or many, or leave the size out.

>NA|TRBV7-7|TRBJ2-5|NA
TGTGCCAGCAGCTTTGACAGAGCAGAGACCCAGTACTTC
CASSFDRAETQYF
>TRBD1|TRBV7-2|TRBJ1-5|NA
TGTGCCAGCAGCCCGACAGGGCTAAAACAGCCCCAGCATTTT
CASSPTGLKQPQHF
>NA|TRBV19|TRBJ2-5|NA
TGTGCCAGTAGTATAGAACACAGACAAGAGACCCGGTACTTC
CASSIEHRQETRYF
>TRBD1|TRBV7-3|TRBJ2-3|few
TGTGCCAGCAGCTCCCGGGGACAGGGCACAGATACGCAGTATTTT
CASSSRGQGTDTQYF
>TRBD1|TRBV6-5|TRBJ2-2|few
TGTGCCAGCAGTTACTCGCGGACAGGGAACACCGGGGAGCTGTTTTTT
CASSYSRTGNTGELFF
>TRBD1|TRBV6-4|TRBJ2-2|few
TGTGCCAGCAGCAGACAGGGAAGGAACACCGGGGAGCTGTTTTTT
CASSRQGRNTGELFF
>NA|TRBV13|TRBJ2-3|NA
TGTGCCAGCAGCTTGGCGCGGGATCGCACAGATACGCAGTATTTT
CASSLARDRTDTQYF
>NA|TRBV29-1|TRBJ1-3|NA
TGCAGCGTTAATGGAGCTGGAAACACCATATATTTT
CSVNGAGNTIYF
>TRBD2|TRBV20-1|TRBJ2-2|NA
TGCAGTGCTGATAGCGGGGGGGCCGACACCGGGGAGCTGTTTTTT
CSADSGGADTGELFF
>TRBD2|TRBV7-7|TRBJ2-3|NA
TGTGCCAGCAGCCCCCAAGCGGGAGGGCCATATACGCAGTATTTT
CASSPQAGGPYTQYF